Reported below is one T cell receptor beta chain. The data derive from a study of beta chain features in type 1 diabetes. The entirety of the isolated RNA underwent reverse transcription, so expressed TCRB transcripts were sequenced. Libraries were prepared by immunoSEQ multiplex PCR; TCRdb keeps only in-frame clonotypes and omits some of them. The sample yields about 360,000 clones, 10% to 15% seen once. V shed 4 bases, J shed 2 bases, and the junction held 6 bases outside the gene matches. The CDR3 length is 17 residues. Germline V lookup: CDR1 SEHNR, CDR2 FQNEAQ (reference sequence). The rearrangement links TRBV7-9 to TRBJ2-3; 13 bases line up with TRBD2. Specimen: naive CD4+ T cells from blood. The clonotype was recovered from a man aged 18 to 30 in good health. As DNA, the CDR3 is TGTGCCAGCAGCTCCAGACTAGCGGGGGGCTCCACAGATACGCAGTATTTT. It yields the protein CASSSRLAGGSTDTQYF.